This T cell receptor (beta chain) stems from a study of T cell repertoires in cytomegalovirus infection. Study information: Indicated by public TCR beta signatures were CMV infection and matching HLA type.

This clonotype was found many times. The antigen remains undetermined. The trim removed 5 bases at V and 2 bases at J, leaving 3 bases unmatched. The germline gives CDR1 SGHTA, CDR2 FQGNSA. The CDR3 totals 13 residues. The study, taken as a whole, reports: Frequencies of public TCR beta families were cumulated, and this identified carriers of CMV plus the relevant HLA. Dominant in the ex vivo response were TCR beta clonotypes restricted by HLA-C and specific for CMV.

TCRdb ran MiXCR on the reads and lists one entry per CDR3 protein. The sample holds just under 500,000 distinct CDR3 sequences, 30% to 40% seen once. The V gene is TRBV7-2, the J gene TRBJ2-7, with 7 bases fitting TRBD2. The TCR sequence derives from a human donor in good health (CMV status not recorded). Some clones in this sample may be carry-over from other donors' samples. Sample: cultured PBMCs, taken from culture after CMV antigen stimulation. The CDR3, as DNA: TGTGCCAGCAGCGTAGGACTAGCCTACGAGCAGTACTTC. As protein: CASSVGLAYEQYF.